This T cell receptor beta chain was identified in a study of T cell responses to AZD1222 COVID-19 vaccine. Only in-frame clones appear in the TCRdb table, and some are missing; sequencing was by immunoSEQ multiplex PCR. There are roughly 170,000 clones in the sample; 94% occur only once, and roughly 1.7% lies in the top ten. CDR1 SEHNR and CDR2 FQNEAQ come from the germline V gene (reference sequence). Trimming stripped 4 bases from V and 0 bases from J, with 3 bases between. The CDR3 spans 13 residues. In the case of this clone: Its antigen remains unknown.

General study points: Nearly half of spike-specific TCRs reportedly go after variant regions that carry no mutations. Spike as a whole was targeted by vaccine-associated CD4 TCRs, dominant at 160-218 and 743-854. Sampled repertoires all dated from after the peak T cell response. It should be noted that donors were predominantly white British and more often female, and clonal diversity was possibly underestimated.

This sample comprised peripheral blood, obtained 28 days after the second AZD1222 dose. This sequence originates from an adult who received the AZD1222 COVID-19 vaccine. The V and J genes are TRBV7-9 and TRBJ1-4; D uncertain. The CDR3 here is CASSSATNEKLFF. For the CDR3, the DNA is TGTGCCAGCAGCTCTGCAACTAATGAAAAACTGTTTTTT.